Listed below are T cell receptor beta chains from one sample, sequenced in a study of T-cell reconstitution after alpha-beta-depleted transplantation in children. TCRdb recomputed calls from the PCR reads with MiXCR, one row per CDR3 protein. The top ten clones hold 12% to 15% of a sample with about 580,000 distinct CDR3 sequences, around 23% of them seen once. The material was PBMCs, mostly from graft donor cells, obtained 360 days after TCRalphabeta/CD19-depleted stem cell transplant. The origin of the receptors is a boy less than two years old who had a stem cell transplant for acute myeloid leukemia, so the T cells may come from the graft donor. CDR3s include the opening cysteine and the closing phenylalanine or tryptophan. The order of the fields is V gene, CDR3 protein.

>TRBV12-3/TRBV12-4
CASSFSLRPGEKLFF
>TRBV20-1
CSARDNRANVLTF
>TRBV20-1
CSASSDIWSPPMNTEAFF
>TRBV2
CASSYQGISYEQYF
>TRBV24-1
CATSDLARSMNTEAFF
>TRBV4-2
CASSQDLGFGEKLFF
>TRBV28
CASSIAAGGSGNTIYF
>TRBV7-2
CASSLAGSYNEQFF
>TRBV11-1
CASSFYRGTGELFF
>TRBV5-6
CASSLVPGRGYTF
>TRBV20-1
CSAPEGQRPTDTQYF
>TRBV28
CASSQAGGRANYGYTF
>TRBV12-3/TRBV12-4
CASSPKGTANTGELFF
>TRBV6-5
CASSYSDGQGYYGYTF
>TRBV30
CAWSVLGNGQFF
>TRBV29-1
CSVDRLAVQETQYF
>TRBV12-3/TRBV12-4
CASSFGQPRANEQFF